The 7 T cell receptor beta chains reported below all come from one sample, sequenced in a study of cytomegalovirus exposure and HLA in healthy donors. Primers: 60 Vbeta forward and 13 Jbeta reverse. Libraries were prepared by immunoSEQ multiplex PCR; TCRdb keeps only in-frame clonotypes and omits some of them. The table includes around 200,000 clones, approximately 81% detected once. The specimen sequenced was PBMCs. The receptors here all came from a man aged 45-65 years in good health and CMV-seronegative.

The CDR3 DNA is TGCGCCAGCATTAACGGACATGGCTACGAGCAGTACTTC. The encoded protein is CASINGHGYEQYF. This rearrangement joins TRBV10-1 to TRBJ2-5, with a tentative D call TRBD1 (5 bases). The DNA end lines up better with TRBJ2-7; the J call may be wrong. CDR3 length equals 13 residues. Per germline, CDR1 WNHNN and CDR2 SYGVQD (reference sequence).

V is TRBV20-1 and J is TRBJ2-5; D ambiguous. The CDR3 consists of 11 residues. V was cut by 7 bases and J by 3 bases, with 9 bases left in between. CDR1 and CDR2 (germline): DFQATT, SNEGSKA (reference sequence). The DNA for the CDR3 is TGCAGTGTCCTCTTTAAAGAGACCCAGTACTTC. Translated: CSVLFKETQYF.

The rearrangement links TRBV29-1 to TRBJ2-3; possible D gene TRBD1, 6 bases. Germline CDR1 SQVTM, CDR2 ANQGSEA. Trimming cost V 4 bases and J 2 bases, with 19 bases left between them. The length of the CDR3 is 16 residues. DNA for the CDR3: TGCAGCGTTGTTGGACAGACCCAATTCCTCACAGATACGCAGTATTTT. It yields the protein CSVVGQTQFLTDTQYF.

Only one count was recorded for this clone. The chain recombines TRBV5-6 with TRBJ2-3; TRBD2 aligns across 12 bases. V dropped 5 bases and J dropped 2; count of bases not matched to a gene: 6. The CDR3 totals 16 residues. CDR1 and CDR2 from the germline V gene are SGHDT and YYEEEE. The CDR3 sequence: CASSQGLAGNTDTQYF. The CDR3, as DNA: TGTGCCAGCAGTCAAGGACTAGCGGGGAACACAGATACGCAGTATTTT.

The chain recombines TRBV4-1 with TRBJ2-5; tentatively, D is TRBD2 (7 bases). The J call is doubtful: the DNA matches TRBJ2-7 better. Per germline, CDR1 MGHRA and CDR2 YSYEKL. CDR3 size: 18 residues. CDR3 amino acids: CASSQDLAGAIVSYEQYF. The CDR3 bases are TGCGCCAGCAGCCAAGATCTCGCGGGGGCCATAGTCTCCTACGAGCAGTACTTC.

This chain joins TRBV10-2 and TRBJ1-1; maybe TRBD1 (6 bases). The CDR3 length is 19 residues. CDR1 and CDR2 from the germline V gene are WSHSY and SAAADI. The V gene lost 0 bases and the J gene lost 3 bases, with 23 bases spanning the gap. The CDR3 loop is CASSESFWPINEGDTEAFF. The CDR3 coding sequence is TGCGCCAGCAGTGAGTCGTTCTGGCCCATCAACGAGGGGGACACTGAAGCTTTCTTT.

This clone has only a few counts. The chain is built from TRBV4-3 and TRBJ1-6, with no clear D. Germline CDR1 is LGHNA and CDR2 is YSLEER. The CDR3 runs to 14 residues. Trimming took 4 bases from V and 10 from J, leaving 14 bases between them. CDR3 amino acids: CASSPEAVESPLHF. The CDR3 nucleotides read TGCGCCAGCAGCCCAGAGGCGGTAGAGTCACCCCTCCACTTT.